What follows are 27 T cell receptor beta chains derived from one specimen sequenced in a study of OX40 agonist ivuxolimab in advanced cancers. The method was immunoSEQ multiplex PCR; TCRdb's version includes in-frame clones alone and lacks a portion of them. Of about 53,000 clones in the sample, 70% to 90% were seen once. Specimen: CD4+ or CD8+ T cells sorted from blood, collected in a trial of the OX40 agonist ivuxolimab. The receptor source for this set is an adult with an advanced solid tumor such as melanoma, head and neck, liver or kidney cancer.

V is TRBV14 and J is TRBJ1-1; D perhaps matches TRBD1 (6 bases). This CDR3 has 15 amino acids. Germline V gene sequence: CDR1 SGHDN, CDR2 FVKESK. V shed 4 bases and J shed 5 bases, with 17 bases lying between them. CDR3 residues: CASSRPTGSGTEAFF. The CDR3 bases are TGTGCCAGCAGCCGTCCTACAGGGTCGGGGACTGAAGCTTTCTTT.

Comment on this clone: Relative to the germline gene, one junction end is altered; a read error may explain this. Written as DNA, the CDR3 is TGTGCTAGCAGCGCCGACAGGGCCCGCTACAATGAGCAGTTCTTC. Its translation is CASSADRARYNEQFF. The rearrangement links TRBV7-7 to TRBJ2-1, with 7 bases fitting TRBD1. The CDR3 is made up of 15 amino acids. Germline loops: CDR1 SSHAT, CDR2 FNYEAQ (reference sequence).

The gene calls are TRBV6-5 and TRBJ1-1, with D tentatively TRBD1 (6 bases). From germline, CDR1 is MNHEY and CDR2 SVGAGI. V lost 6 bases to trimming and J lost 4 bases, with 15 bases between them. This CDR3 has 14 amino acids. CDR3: CASRRQVGGTEAFF. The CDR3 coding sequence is TGTGCCAGCAGAAGACAGGTGGGGGGCACTGAAGCTTTCTTT.

DNA for the CDR3: TGCGCCAGCAGCTTGGTAGGTCTAGCGGAGCAGTACTTC. Its translation: CASSLVGLAEQYF. This chain uses TRBV5-1 with TRBJ2-7; possibly TRBD2 for D (6 bases). The CDR3 is made up of 13 amino acids. Trimming removed 0 bases at V and 7 bases at J, with 11 bases between. The V gene's germline CDR1 is SGHRS and CDR2 YFSETQ.

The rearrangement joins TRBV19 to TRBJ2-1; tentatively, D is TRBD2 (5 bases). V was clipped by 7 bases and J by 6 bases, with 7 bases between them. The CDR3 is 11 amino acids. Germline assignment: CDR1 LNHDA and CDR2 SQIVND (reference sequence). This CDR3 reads CASKGLNEQFF. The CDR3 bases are TGTGCCAGTAAAGGACTCAATGAGCAGTTCTTC.

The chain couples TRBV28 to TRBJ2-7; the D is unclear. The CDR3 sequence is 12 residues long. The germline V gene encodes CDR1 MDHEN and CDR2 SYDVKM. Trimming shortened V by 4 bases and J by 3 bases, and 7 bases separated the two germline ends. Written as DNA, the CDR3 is TGTGCCAGCAGTTCCCCAAGCTACGAGCAGTACTTC. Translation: CASSSPSYEQYF.

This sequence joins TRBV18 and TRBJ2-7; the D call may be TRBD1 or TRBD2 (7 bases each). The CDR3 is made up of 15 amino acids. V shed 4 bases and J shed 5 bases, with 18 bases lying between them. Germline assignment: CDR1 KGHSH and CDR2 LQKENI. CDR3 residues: CASSRRQGREDEQYF. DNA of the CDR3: TGTGCCAGCTCACGCCGACAGGGTCGGGAGGACGAGCAGTACTTC.

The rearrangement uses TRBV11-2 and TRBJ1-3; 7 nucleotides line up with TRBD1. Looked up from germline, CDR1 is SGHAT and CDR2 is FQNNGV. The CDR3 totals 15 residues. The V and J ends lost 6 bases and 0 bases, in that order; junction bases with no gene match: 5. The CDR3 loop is CASSATGASGNTIYF. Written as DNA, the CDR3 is TGTGCCAGCAGTGCTACAGGGGCCTCTGGAAACACCATATATTTT.

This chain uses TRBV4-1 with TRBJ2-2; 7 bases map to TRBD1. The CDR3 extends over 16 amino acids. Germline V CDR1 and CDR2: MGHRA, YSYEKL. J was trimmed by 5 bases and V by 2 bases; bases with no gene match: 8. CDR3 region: CASSQPDRAGTGELFF. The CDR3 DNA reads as TGCGCCAGCAGCCAACCTGACAGGGCCGGTACCGGGGAGCTGTTTTTT.

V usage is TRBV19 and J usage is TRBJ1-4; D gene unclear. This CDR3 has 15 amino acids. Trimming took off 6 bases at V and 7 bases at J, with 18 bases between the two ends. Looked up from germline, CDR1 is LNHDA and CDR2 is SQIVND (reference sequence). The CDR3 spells CASRAAGRDGEKLFF. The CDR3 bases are TGTGCCAGTAGGGCGGCGGGCCGGGATGGTGAAAAACTGTTTTTT. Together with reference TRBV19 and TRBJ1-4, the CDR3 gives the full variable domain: DGGITQSPKYLFRKEGQNVTLSCEQNLNHDAMYWYRQDPGQGLRLIYYSQIVNDFQKGDIAEGYSVSREKKESFPLTVTSAQKNPTAFYLCASRAAGRDGEKLFFGSGTQLSVL.

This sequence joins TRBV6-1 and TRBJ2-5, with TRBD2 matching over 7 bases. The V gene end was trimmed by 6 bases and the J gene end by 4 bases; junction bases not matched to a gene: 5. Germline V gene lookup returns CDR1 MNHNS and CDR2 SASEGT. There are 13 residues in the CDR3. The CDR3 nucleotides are TGTGCCAGCAGCACCGGGACTACAGAGACCCAGTACTTC. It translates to CASSTGTTETQYF.

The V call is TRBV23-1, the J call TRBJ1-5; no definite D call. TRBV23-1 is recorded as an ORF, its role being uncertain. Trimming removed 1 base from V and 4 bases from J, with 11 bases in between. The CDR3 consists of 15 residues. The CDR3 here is CASSQCMDGNQPQHF. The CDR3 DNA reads TGCGCCAGCAGTCAATGCATGGACGGTAATCAGCCCCAGCATTTT.

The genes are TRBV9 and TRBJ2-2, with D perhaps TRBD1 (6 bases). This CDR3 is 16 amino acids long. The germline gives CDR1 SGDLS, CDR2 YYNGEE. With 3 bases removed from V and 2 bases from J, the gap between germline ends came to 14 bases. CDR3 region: CASSAPWGRNTGELFF. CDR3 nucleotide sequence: TGTGCCAGCAGCGCACCTTGGGGGCGAAACACCGGGGAGCTGTTTTTT.

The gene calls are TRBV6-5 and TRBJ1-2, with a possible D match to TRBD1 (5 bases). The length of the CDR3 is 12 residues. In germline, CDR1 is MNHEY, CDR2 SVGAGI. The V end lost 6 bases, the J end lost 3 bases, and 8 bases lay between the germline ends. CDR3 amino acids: CASSPRDYGYTF. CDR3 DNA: TGTGCCAGCAGCCCCAGGGACTATGGCTACACCTTC.

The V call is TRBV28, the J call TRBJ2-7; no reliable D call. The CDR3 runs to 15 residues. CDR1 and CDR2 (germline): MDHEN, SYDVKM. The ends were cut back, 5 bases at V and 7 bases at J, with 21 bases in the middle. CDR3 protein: CASSPSPLGVSEQYF. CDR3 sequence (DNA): TGTGCCAGCAGTCCTAGTCCCTTAGGCGTGAGTGAGCAGTACTTC.

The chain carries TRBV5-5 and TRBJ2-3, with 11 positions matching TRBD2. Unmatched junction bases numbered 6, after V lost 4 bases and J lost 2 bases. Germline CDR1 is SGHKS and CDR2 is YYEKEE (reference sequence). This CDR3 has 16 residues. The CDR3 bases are TGTGCCAGCAGCACGGGACTAGCGGCTAACACAGATACGCAGTATTTT. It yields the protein CASSTGLAANTDTQYF.

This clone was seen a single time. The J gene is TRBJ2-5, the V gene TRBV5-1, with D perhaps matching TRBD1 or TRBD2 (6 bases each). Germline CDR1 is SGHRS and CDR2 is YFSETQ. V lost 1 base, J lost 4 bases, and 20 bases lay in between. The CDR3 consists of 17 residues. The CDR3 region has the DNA TGCGCCAGCAGCTTGACGGGGGCTCCCGCCCGGGGAGAGACCCAGTACTTC. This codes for CASSLTGAPARGETQYF.

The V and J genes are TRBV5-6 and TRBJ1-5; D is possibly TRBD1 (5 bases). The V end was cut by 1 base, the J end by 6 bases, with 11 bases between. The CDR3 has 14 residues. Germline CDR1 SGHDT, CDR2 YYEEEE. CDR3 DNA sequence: TGTGCCAGCAGCTTGACCGGGGCGGGTCAGCCCCAGCATTTT. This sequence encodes CASSLTGAGQPQHF. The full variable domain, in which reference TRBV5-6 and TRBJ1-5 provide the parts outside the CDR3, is DAGVTQSPTHLIKTRGQQVTLRCSPKSGHDTVSWYQQALGQGPQFIFQYYEEEERQRGNFPDRFSGHQFPNYSSELNVNALLLGDSALYLCASSLTGAGQPQHFGDGTRLSIL.

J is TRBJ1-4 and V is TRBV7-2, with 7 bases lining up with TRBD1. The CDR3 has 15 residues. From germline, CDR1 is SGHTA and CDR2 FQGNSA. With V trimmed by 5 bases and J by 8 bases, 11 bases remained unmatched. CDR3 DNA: TGTGCCAGCAGCCCTCGACAGGGATCCAGGGAAAAACTGTTTTTT. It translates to CASSPRQGSREKLFF.

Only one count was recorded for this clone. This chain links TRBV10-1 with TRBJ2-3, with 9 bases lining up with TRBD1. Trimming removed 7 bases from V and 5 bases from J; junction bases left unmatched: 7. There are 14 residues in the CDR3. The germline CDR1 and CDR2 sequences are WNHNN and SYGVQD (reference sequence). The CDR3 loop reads CASIAQGAGDTQYF. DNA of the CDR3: TGCGCCAGCATAGCACAGGGGGCCGGAGATACGCAGTATTTT.

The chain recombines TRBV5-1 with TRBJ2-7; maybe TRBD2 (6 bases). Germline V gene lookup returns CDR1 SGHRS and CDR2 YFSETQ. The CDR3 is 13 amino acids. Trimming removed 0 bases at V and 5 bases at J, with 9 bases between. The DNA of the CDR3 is TGCGCCAGCAGCTTGGTGGAGGGCCACGAGCAGTACTTC. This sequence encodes CASSLVEGHEQYF.

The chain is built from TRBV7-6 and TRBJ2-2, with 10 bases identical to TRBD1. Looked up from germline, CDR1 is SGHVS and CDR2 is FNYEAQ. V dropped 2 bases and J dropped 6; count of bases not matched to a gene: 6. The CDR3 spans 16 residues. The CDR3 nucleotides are TGTGCCAGCAGCTTACCGGGACAGGGGATAGCCGGGGAGCTGTTTTTT. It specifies CASSLPGQGIAGELFF.

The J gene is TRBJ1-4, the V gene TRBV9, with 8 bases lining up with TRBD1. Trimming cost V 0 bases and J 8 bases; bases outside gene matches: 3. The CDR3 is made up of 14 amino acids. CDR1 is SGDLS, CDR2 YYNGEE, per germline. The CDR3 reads CASSVEGTGEKLFF. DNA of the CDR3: TGTGCCAGCAGCGTAGAAGGGACAGGAGAAAAACTGTTTTTT.

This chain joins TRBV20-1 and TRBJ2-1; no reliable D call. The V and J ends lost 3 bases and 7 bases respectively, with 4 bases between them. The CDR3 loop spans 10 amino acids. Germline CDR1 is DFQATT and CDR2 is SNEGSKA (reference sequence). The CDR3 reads CSASLNEQFF. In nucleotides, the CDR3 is TGCAGTGCTAGCCTGAATGAGCAGTTCTTC.

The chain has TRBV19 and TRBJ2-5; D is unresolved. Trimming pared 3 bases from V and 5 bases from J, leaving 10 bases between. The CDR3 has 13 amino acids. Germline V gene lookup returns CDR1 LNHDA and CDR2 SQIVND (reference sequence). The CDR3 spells CASSMADVETQYF. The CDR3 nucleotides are TGTGCCAGTAGTATGGCTGACGTGGAGACCCAGTACTTC.

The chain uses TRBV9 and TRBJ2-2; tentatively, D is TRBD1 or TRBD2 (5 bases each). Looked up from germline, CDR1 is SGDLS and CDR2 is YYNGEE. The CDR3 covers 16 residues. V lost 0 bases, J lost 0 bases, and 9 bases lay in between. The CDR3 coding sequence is TGTGCCAGCAGCGTAGCGGGGCGATCGAACACCGGGGAGCTGTTTTTT. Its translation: CASSVAGRSNTGELFF.

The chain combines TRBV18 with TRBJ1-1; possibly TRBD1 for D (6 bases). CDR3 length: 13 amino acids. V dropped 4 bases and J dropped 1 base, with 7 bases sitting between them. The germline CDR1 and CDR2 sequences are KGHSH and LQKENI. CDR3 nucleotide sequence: TGTGCCAGCTCACTACAGGGGAACACTGAAGCTTTCTTT. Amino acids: CASSLQGNTEAFF. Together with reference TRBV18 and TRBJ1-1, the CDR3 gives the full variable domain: NAGVMQNPRHLVRRRGQEARLRCSPMKGHSHVYWYRQLPEEGLKFMVYLQKENIIDESGMPKERFSAEFPKEGPSILRIQQVVRGDSAAYFCASSLQGNTEAFFGQGTRLTVV.